These T cell receptor beta chains were read from a single sample in a study of CD8+ T cells in alopecia areata. The table came from immunoSEQ multiplex PCR; TCRdb's copy has only in-frame clones and leaves some out. The table has about 70,000 clones, approximately 28% seen once. The sample here was CD8+ T cells sorted from blood, taken at week 4, from a patient treated with tofacitinib. The receptors shown here come from a human donor with alopecia areata. Both conserved end residues are part of each CDR3. The order of the fields is CDR3 protein, CDR3 DNA, V gene, clone size, CDR3 length, J gene, D gene. The D gene is left open where the match is weak. Clone size, where shown, is once, few, many, or a class for clones that have expanded.

cdr3_aa: CASSPPRNTEAFF
cdr3_nt: TGTGCCAGCTCACCACCCCGGAACACTGAAGCTTTCTTT
v_call: TRBV18
clone_size: NA
cdr3_length: 13
j_call: TRBJ1-1
d_call: NA

cdr3_aa: CASSWKAGELFF
cdr3_nt: TGCGCCAGCAGCTGGAAGGCCGGGGAGCTGTTTTTT
v_call: TRBV5-1
clone_size: NA
cdr3_length: 12
j_call: TRBJ2-2
d_call: NA

cdr3_aa: CASSLASGSVHEQYF
cdr3_nt: TGTGCCAGCAGTTTAGCCAGCGGGAGTGTTCACGAGCAGTACTTC
v_call: TRBV27
clone_size: NA
cdr3_length: 15
j_call: TRBJ2-7
d_call: TRBD2

cdr3_aa: CSVVRAPEAFF
cdr3_nt: TGCAGCGTTGTCCGGGCCCCCGAAGCTTTCTTT
v_call: TRBV29-1
clone_size: NA
cdr3_length: 11
j_call: TRBJ1-1
d_call: NA

cdr3_aa: CASSTNRVGTDGYTF
cdr3_nt: TGTGCCAGCAGTACCAACAGGGTTGGAACGGATGGCTACACCTTC
v_call: TRBV6-6
clone_size: NA
cdr3_length: 15
j_call: TRBJ1-2
d_call: NA

cdr3_aa: CAWRDQGLNTEAFF
cdr3_nt: TGTGCCTGGAGGGACCAGGGTCTGAACACTGAAGCTTTCTTT
v_call: TRBV30
clone_size: NA
cdr3_length: 14
j_call: TRBJ1-1
d_call: NA

cdr3_aa: CASSQDWSGSADTQYF
cdr3_nt: TGTGCCAGCAGCCAAGATTGGAGCGGGAGTGCAGATACGCAGTATTTT
v_call: TRBV4-2
clone_size: few
cdr3_length: 16
j_call: TRBJ2-3
d_call: TRBD2

cdr3_aa: CASSVGDRGYGYTF
cdr3_nt: TGTGCCAGCAGCGTAGGCGACAGGGGATATGGCTACACCTTC
v_call: TRBV9
clone_size: NA
cdr3_length: 14
j_call: TRBJ1-2
d_call: TRBD1

cdr3_aa: CASSLKVEGEAFF
cdr3_nt: TGCGCCAGCAGCCTGAAAGTCGAGGGTGAAGCTTTCTTT
v_call: TRBV4-3
clone_size: few
cdr3_length: 13
j_call: TRBJ1-1
d_call: NA

cdr3_aa: CASSFPGQAAFF
cdr3_nt: TGTGCCAGCAGTTTTCCGGGACAGGCGGCTTTCTTT
v_call: TRBV27
clone_size: NA
cdr3_length: 12
j_call: TRBJ1-1
d_call: TRBD1

cdr3_aa: CASKSPEDPAWELFF
cdr3_nt: TGTGCCAGCAAGTCCCCGGAAGACCCAGCTTGGGAGCTGTTTTTT
v_call: TRBV7-2
clone_size: few
cdr3_length: 15
j_call: TRBJ2-2
d_call: NA

cdr3_aa: CAISEGQGAIQPQHF
cdr3_nt: TGTGCCATCAGTGAGGGACAGGGGGCCATTCAGCCCCAGCATTTT
v_call: TRBV10-3
clone_size: few
cdr3_length: 15
j_call: TRBJ1-5
d_call: TRBD1

cdr3_aa: CASSKALWTARVAKNIQYF
cdr3_nt: TGTGCCAGCAGCAAAGCGCTTTGGACCGCCCGGGTGGCCAAAAACATTCAGTACTTC
v_call: TRBV21-1
clone_size: few
cdr3_length: 19
j_call: TRBJ2-4
d_call: NA

cdr3_aa: CASRAEITVVEQYF
cdr3_nt: TGTGCCAGCAGGGCCGAGATAACCGTAGTAGAGCAGTACTTC
v_call: TRBV27
clone_size: NA
cdr3_length: 14
j_call: TRBJ2-7
d_call: NA

cdr3_aa: CASTFISSYNEQFF
cdr3_nt: TGCGCCAGCACCTTCATTTCCTCCTACAATGAGCAGTTCTTC
v_call: TRBV5-1
clone_size: NA
cdr3_length: 14
j_call: TRBJ2-1
d_call: NA

cdr3_aa: CASSFDALSTYNEQFF
cdr3_nt: TGCGCCAGCAGCTTTGACGCCCTCTCTACCTACAATGAGCAGTTCTTC
v_call: TRBV5-1
clone_size: NA
cdr3_length: 16
j_call: TRBJ2-1
d_call: NA

cdr3_aa: CSVGASLSYGQYF
cdr3_nt: TGCAGCGTTGGGGCGTCCTTGAGTTATGGGCAGTACTTC
v_call: TRBV29-1
clone_size: NA
cdr3_length: 13
j_call: TRBJ2-7
d_call: NA

cdr3_aa: CASSAGTGKETQYF
cdr3_nt: TGTGCCAGCAGTGCCGGCACGGGGAAAGAGACCCAGTACTTC
v_call: TRBV2
clone_size: NA
cdr3_length: 14
j_call: TRBJ2-5
d_call: NA

cdr3_aa: CAWTDSYGYTF
cdr3_nt: TGTGCCTGGACGGACAGCTATGGCTACACCTTC
v_call: TRBV30
clone_size: NA
cdr3_length: 11
j_call: TRBJ1-2
d_call: NA

cdr3_aa: CSVQTVSGRPSYEQYF
cdr3_nt: TGCAGCGTACAGACAGTTAGCGGGAGGCCCTCCTACGAGCAGTACTTC
v_call: TRBV29-1
clone_size: few
cdr3_length: 16
j_call: TRBJ2-7
d_call: TRBD2

cdr3_aa: CSVAQGQAYEQYF
cdr3_nt: TGCAGCGTTGCGCAAGGACAGGCCTACGAGCAGTACTTC
v_call: TRBV29-1
clone_size: few
cdr3_length: 13
j_call: TRBJ2-7
d_call: TRBD1

cdr3_aa: CASSLRGPPYNEQFF
cdr3_nt: TGTGCCAGCAGCTTAAGGGGCCCACCTTACAATGAGCAGTTCTTC
v_call: TRBV7-2
clone_size: NA
cdr3_length: 15
j_call: TRBJ2-1
d_call: NA

cdr3_aa: CASAPGGRTEAFF
cdr3_nt: TGTGCCAGCGCCCCTGGCGGGCGGACTGAAGCTTTCTTT
v_call: TRBV27
clone_size: few
cdr3_length: 13
j_call: TRBJ1-1
d_call: NA

cdr3_aa: CASRRTGWINEQFF
cdr3_nt: TGTGCCAGCAGGAGGACAGGATGGATCAATGAGCAGTTCTTC
v_call: TRBV27
clone_size: many
cdr3_length: 14
j_call: TRBJ2-1
d_call: TRBD1

cdr3_aa: CASTSGTGLQETQYF
cdr3_nt: TGTGCCAGCACCTCCGGGACAGGGCTCCAAGAGACCCAGTACTTC
v_call: TRBV28
clone_size: NA
cdr3_length: 15
j_call: TRBJ2-5
d_call: TRBD1

cdr3_aa: CSVVSSVANYGYTF
cdr3_nt: TGCAGCGTTGTATCGTCAGTAGCTAACTATGGCTACACCTTC
v_call: TRBV29-1
clone_size: NA
cdr3_length: 14
j_call: TRBJ1-2
d_call: NA

cdr3_aa: CSTPTSGQGRLF
cdr3_nt: TGCAGCACCCCGACCTCGGGACAGGGGCGGCTCTTC
v_call: TRBV29-1
clone_size: NA
cdr3_length: 12
j_call: TRBJ2-1
d_call: TRBD1

cdr3_aa: CASRARQETQYF
cdr3_nt: TGCGCCAGCAGGGCAAGACAAGAGACCCAGTACTTC
v_call: TRBV23-1
clone_size: few
cdr3_length: 12
j_call: TRBJ2-5
d_call: NA

cdr3_aa: CASSPQDGNQPQHF
cdr3_nt: TGCGCCAGCAGCCCACAGGACGGCAATCAGCCCCAGCATTTT
v_call: TRBV4-1
clone_size: NA
cdr3_length: 14
j_call: TRBJ1-5
d_call: NA

cdr3_aa: CASSPGSGVGYEQYF
cdr3_nt: TGTGCCAGCAGCCCAGGTTCAGGGGTCGGGTACGAGCAGTACTTC
v_call: TRBV9
clone_size: NA
cdr3_length: 15
j_call: TRBJ2-7
d_call: NA

cdr3_aa: CSVEDIGLRGNF
cdr3_nt: TGCAGCGTTGAAGATATCGGGCTCCGGGGAAACTTC
v_call: TRBV29-1
clone_size: NA
cdr3_length: 12
j_call: TRBJ2-7
d_call: NA